A selection of T cell receptor beta chains follows, all from one sample in a study of shared clonotypes between healthy human individuals. The data were produced by immunoSEQ multiplex PCR, yet TCRdb's version contains in-frame clones alone and is incomplete. The sample includes about 2.2 million clones, 93% of them seen just once. The sequencing input was naive CD8+ T cells from PBMCs. Receptor source: a man between 18 and 35 years old in good health. Some clones in this sample may be carry-over from other donors' samples. The CDR3 runs from the conserved cysteine through the conserved F or W.

>TRBJ2-5|15|TRBV27
CASSLGTLGGETQYF
>TRBJ1-1|12|TRBV25-1
CASSTEWTEAFF
>TRBJ2-5|12|TRBV5-4
CASSFDRDPQYF
>TRBJ2-1|15|TRBV9
CASSRGLAGGNEQFF
>TRBJ2-7|15|TRBV11-2
CASSSSRARGYEQYF
>TRBJ2-2|15|TRBV27
CASSLSLGNTGELFF
>TRBJ1-5|15|TRBV19
CASEDIGYSNQPQHF
>TRBJ1-1|15|TRBV13
CASSDQGQGGTEAFF
>TRBJ2-3|17|TRBV7-8
CASSFPTGDRATDTQYF
>TRBJ2-7|16|TRBV5-6
CASSLAATRGTYEQYF
>TRBJ2-7|10|TRBV2
CASSAGEQYF
>TRBJ2-7|19|TRBV15
CATSHGAPSSVLFSYEQYF
>TRBJ2-7|16|TRBV9
CASSVGPGVQGYEQYF
>TRBJ1-2|15|TRBV30
CASHVGDGANYGYTF
>TRBJ2-5|15|TRBV7-9
CASSPRTVESVTQYF
>TRBJ2-2|16|TRBV4-1
CASSQVPSGSTGELFF